Presented here are 20 T cell receptor beta chains from one specimen sequenced in a study of T cell changes during pregnancy in multiple sclerosis. Assay: immunoSEQ multiplex PCR; the TCRdb copy retains only in-frame clones and omits some. Of about 98,000 clones listed, 92% are singletons. This material consisted of peripheral blood, taken after pregnancy. The receptors derive from a female donor in good health, enrolled as a control in a pregnancy study.

The CDR3 DNA reads TGTGCCAGCAGCTCCTCGACAGCATTAGCCTACGAGCAGTACTTC. It specifies CASSSSTALAYEQYF. The rearrangement uses TRBV11-2 and TRBJ2-7; possibly TRBD1 for D (5 bases). In germline, CDR1 is SGHAT, CDR2 FQNNGV. The CDR3 runs 15 residues. V was trimmed by 4 bases and J by 2 bases, leaving 15 bases between them.

The chain couples TRBV5-1 to TRBJ2-5; 7 bases fit TRBD2. The CDR3 runs to 15 residues. Per germline, CDR1 SGHRS and CDR2 YFSETQ. The V and J ends lost 5 bases and 0 bases, in that order; junction bases with no gene match: 7. CDR3 protein: CASRRLAENQETQYF. The DNA of the CDR3 is TGCGCCAGCAGGCGGCTAGCGGAGAACCAAGAGACCCAGTACTTC.

This clone appeared once. This chain joins TRBV21-1 and TRBJ2-7; the table's D call, TRBD2, was not checked against the DNA. TRBV21-1 represents a pseudogene. This CDR3 is built from 14 residues. The CDR3 here is CASSMRTQDYEQYF. In nucleotides, the CDR3 is TGTGCCAGCAGCATGCGGACTCAAGACTACGAGCAGTACTTC.

The chain combines TRBV11-3 with TRBJ2-1, with D possibly matching TRBD1 (6 bases). There are 15 residues in the CDR3. Per the germline V gene, CDR1 is SGHNT and CDR2 is YENEEA. Deletions cut 5 bases from V and 4 bases from J, with 15 bases between. The CDR3, as DNA: TGTGCCAGCAGCCCCCAGACAGGAGATTACAATGAGCAGTTCTTC. It encodes CASSPQTGDYNEQFF. The full variable domain, rest sourced from reference TRBV11-3 and TRBJ2-1, is EAGVVQSPRYKIIEKKQPVAFWCNPISGHNTLYWYLQNLGQGPELLIRYENEEAVDDSQLPKDRFSAERLKGVDSTLKIQPAELGDSAVYLCASSPQTGDYNEQFFGPGTRLTVL.

The chain recombines TRBV6-5 with TRBJ2-3; 7 bases map to TRBD2. The ends lost 6 bases at V and 6 bases at J; junction bases unmatched: 0. Germline V lookup: CDR1 MNHEY, CDR2 SVGAGI. The CDR3 covers 11 residues. The CDR3 here is CASRGGDTQYF. The CDR3 DNA is TGTGCCAGCAGGGGAGGGGATACGCAGTATTTT.

The chain recombines TRBV29-1 with TRBJ2-1; D remains unclear. The CDR3 is 12 amino acids. Looked up from germline, CDR1 is SQVTM and CDR2 is ANQGSEA. The ends were cut back, 2 bases at V and 3 bases at J, with 5 bases in the middle. The CDR3 nucleotides are TGCAGCGTTGAAATACTCTACAATGAGCAGTTCTTC. Its protein is CSVEILYNEQFF.

This chain's CDR3 is CASSITGYSNQPQHF. The CDR3 nucleotides read TGTGCCAGCAGTATAACAGGGTATAGCAATCAGCCCCAGCATTTT. The rearrangement uses TRBV27 and TRBJ1-5; D is perhaps TRBD1 (6 bases). The germline V gene encodes CDR1 MNHEY and CDR2 SMNVEV (reference sequence). The CDR3 runs 15 residues. The V gene lost 5 bases and the J gene lost 0 bases, with 11 bases spanning the gap.

V is TRBV6-1 and J is TRBJ1-1; tentatively, D is TRBD1 (5 bases). The germline V gene encodes CDR1 MNHNS and CDR2 SASEGT. V lost 8 bases and J lost 5, with 12 bases in between. The CDR3 spans 12 residues. CDR3 loop: CASRQGFTEAFF. The CDR3 DNA is TGTGCCAGCCGGCAGGGCTTTACTGAAGCTTTCTTT.

This clone was picked up a small number of times. The rearrangement links TRBV10-3 to TRBJ2-5, with 10 bases lining up with TRBD2. The CDR3 has 17 amino acids. Germline loops: CDR1 ENHRY, CDR2 SYGVKD. V shed 5 bases, J shed 5 bases, and the junction held 14 bases outside the gene matches. This CDR3 is CAISTPPGTSVKETQYF. In DNA form, the CDR3 reads TGTGCCATCAGTACTCCCCCCGGGACTAGCGTTAAGGAGACCCAGTACTTC.

The genes are TRBV19 and TRBJ2-1, with D tentatively TRBD1 (6 bases). CDR1 is LNHDA, CDR2 SQIVND, per germline (reference sequence). This CDR3 is 14 amino acids long. V was trimmed by 5 bases and J by 5 bases, leaving 13 bases between them. The CDR3 DNA follows: TGTGCCAGTAGTTATGGGGGCCCAAACAATGAGCAGTTCTTC. Translation: CASSYGGPNNEQFF.

Only one count was recorded for this clone. This sequence joins TRBV15 and TRBJ2-4; unclear D gene. Trimming took 1 base from V and 9 from J, leaving 16 bases between them. Germline CDR1 reads LNHNV; CDR2 reads YYDKDF (reference sequence). The CDR3 contains 15 residues. CDR3: CATSRGVATGGIQYF. Here the CDR3 DNA reads TGTGCCACCAGCAGAGGGGTAGCAACGGGTGGCATTCAGTACTTC.

This chain connects TRBV7-2 to TRBJ2-7, with 9 bases matching TRBD2. The CDR3 length is 16 residues. Trimming cost V 6 bases and J 4 bases; bases outside gene matches: 13. Per the germline V gene, CDR1 is SGHTA and CDR2 is FQGNSA. CDR3 protein: CASSSLGGRDGYEQYF. The CDR3 DNA reads as TGTGCCAGCAGTTCCCTCGGCGGGAGGGATGGGTACGAGCAGTACTTC.

The chain recombines TRBV29-1 with TRBJ1-3; D is ambiguous. V dropped 7 bases and J dropped 4 bases, with 11 bases sitting between them. This CDR3 is built from 12 residues. Germline CDR1 and CDR2: SQVTM and ANQGSEA. For the CDR3, the DNA is TGCAGCGCCCAACGGGGAGGAAACACCATATATTTT. Translated: CSAQRGGNTIYF.

This clone has just a few counts. The chain's CDR3 is CASSFTWTDEQYF. CDR3 bases: TGTGCCAGCAGTTTCACTTGGACAGACGAGCAGTACTTC. The chain recombines TRBV28 with TRBJ2-7; maybe TRBD1 (6 bases). The germline CDR1 and CDR2 sequences are MDHEN and SYDVKM. Trimming shortened V by 3 bases and J by 5 bases, and 11 bases separated the two germline ends. This CDR3 spans 13 amino acids.

V and J are TRBV6-1 and TRBJ2-7, with 13 nucleotides matching TRBD2. V lost 4 bases, J lost 4 bases, and 10 bases stayed unmatched. This CDR3 is built from 17 residues. Per the germline V gene, CDR1 is MNHNS and CDR2 is SASEGT. The CDR3 DNA reads TGTGCCAGCAGTGGCCCCGGACTAGCGGGAGCTAAGTACGAGCAGTACTTC. Amino acids: CASSGPGLAGAKYEQYF.

The gene calls are TRBV6-1 and TRBJ2-2, with 9 nucleotides matching TRBD2. The CDR3 spans 15 residues. The ends lost 7 bases at V and 1 base at J; junction bases unmatched: 4. Germline V gene sequence: CDR1 MNHNS, CDR2 SASEGT. CDR3 DNA sequence: TGTGCCAGCAATGGACTAGCGATGAACACCGGGGAGCTGTTTTTT. Amino acids: CASNGLAMNTGELFF.

The V and J genes are TRBV19 and TRBJ2-5; 14 bases are a match to TRBD2. This CDR3 comprises 19 residues. The junction had 18 bases not matched to a gene; V was cut back by 3 bases and J by 9 bases. The germline V gene has CDR1 LNHDA and CDR2 SQIVND (reference sequence). CDR3 nucleotides: TGTGCCAGTAGTATTTCTCGACTGGCCCCGGGACTAGCGGGGGTGGCCCAGTACTTC. Translated: CASSISRLAPGLAGVAQYF.

This clone has just one count. The rearrangement joins TRBV11-2 to TRBJ1-2, with D maybe TRBD1 (5 bases). This CDR3 is 15 amino acids long. Trimming pared 3 bases from V and 6 bases from J, leaving 17 bases between. Germline CDR1 is SGHAT and CDR2 is FQNNGV. The CDR3: CASSFPLREGNGYTF. Here the CDR3 DNA reads TGTGCCAGCAGCTTCCCTCTCAGGGAAGGGAATGGCTACACCTTC.

The chain employs TRBV7-9 and TRBJ2-1; 8 positions agree with TRBD2. The CDR3 has 16 amino acids. The germline CDR1 and CDR2 sequences are SEHNR and FQNEAQ (reference sequence). Trimming removed 5 bases from V and 5 bases from J; junction bases left unmatched: 11. The chain's CDR3 is CASSLYGTRTHNEQFF. The CDR3 bases are TGTGCCAGCAGCCTGTACGGGACTAGAACACACAATGAGCAGTTCTTC.

This chain links TRBV19 with TRBJ2-1, with D perhaps TRBD1 (7 bases). Per the germline V gene, CDR1 is LNHDA and CDR2 is SQIVND (reference sequence). This CDR3 spans 16 amino acids. The V and J ends lost 6 bases and 8 bases respectively, with 23 bases between them. The CDR3 DNA sequence: TGTGCCAGTAGACCGGGGCCAGACGGAGGGGGCCATGAGCAGTTCTTC. Its protein is CASRPGPDGGGHEQFF.